This is a list of T cell receptor beta chains from one sample in a study of T cell changes during pregnancy in multiple sclerosis. Clones were sequenced by immunoSEQ multiplex PCR, and TCRdb holds only the in-frame ones, with some missing. This sample yields about 26,000 clones, of which nearly 90% are seen a single time; roughly 17% belongs to the top ten. The source material was CD8+ T cells from peripheral blood mononuclear cells, sampled in the second trimester of pregnancy. These receptors were collected from a female donor with multiple sclerosis, enrolled in a pregnancy study. Both conserved end residues are trimmed from each CDR3. Fields, in order: CDR3 length, V gene, clone size, J gene, CDR3 protein. Size is omitted from some rows. Given values are once, few, many or a class for expanded clones.

12	TRBV29-1	.	TRBJ2-5	SVSKRELSWTQY
13	TRBV7-9	.	TRBJ2-3	ASSLTSGMGDTQY
13	TRBV28	.	TRBJ1-1	ASSLTRQAQSGAF
16	TRBV18	.	TRBJ1-1	ASSPQVSRGRWGTEAF
12	TRBV19	few	TRBJ2-1	ASSTNIGGPWQF
11	TRBV28	.	TRBJ2-3	ASSFTVTDTQY
11	TRBV6-5	.	TRBJ2-5	ASSRVLEETQY
14	TRBV7-6	once	TRBJ2-7	ASSLPLAGSSYEQY
13	TRBV28	.	TRBJ2-7	ASIPWGQSLYEQY
10	TRBV5-5	.	TRBJ2-1	ASSHTRNEQF
13	TRBV19	medium-sized	TRBJ2-1	ASSIYPSSYNEQF
13	TRBV21-1	.	TRBJ2-1	ASSKAAGSYNEQF
13	TRBV25-1	.	TRBJ1-2	ASSQREPQVAGYT
14	TRBV5-4	.	TRBJ2-1	ASSLGDRLLWNEQF
12	TRBV2	.	TRBJ1-2	ASSGARGPYGYT
12	TRBV28	.	TRBJ2-7	ATYREDRGHEQY
11	TRBV28	few	TRBJ2-7	ASRRGNPYEQY
14	TRBV4-3	once	TRBJ2-7	ASSQRSSGSSYEQY
13	TRBV5-4	.	TRBJ1-5	ASSLGGEVGQPQH
13	TRBV6-6	.	TRBJ2-3	ASNIGARRADTQY
13	TRBV6-1	few	TRBJ1-1	ASSARQGMNTEAF
12	TRBV7-6	few	TRBJ2-7	ASSLLTGNYEQY
14	TRBV10-3	.	TRBJ1-4	AISETLTGTDEKLF
15	TRBV15	.	TRBJ2-1	ATSRELRLAAYNEQF
12	TRBV27	.	TRBJ2-1	ASRTSGRYNEQF
9	TRBV29-1	.	TRBJ1-2	SVSVANGYT
15	TRBV5-4	.	TRBJ1-2	ASSFFRPLALGYGYT
18	TRBV28	.	TRBJ2-4	ASSFPIRQRTSASKNIQY
13	TRBV7-9	.	TRBJ2-2	ASSWLAGAAGELF
11	TRBV4-1	.	TRBJ2-7	ASSPDSSYEQY
15	TRBV7-3	.	TRBJ2-1	ASSLIPREGRYNEQF
11	TRBV29-1	.	TRBJ1-1	SGGDGSNTEAF
10	TRBV28	.	TRBJ1-2	ASRLPNYGYT
11	TRBV19	.	TRBJ2-1	ASSIEQANEQF
13	TRBV13	.	TRBJ2-2	ASRVSSGSAGELF
12	TRBV23-1	once	TRBJ1-5	ASSRTGGKQPQH
12	TRBV7-2	once	TRBJ2-1	ASSLEGSYNEQF
12	TRBV5-1	.	TRBJ2-7	ASSYDSPPYEQY
13	TRBV7-2	once	TRBJ2-5	ASSFFDWGGETQY
11	TRBV27	once	TRBJ1-5	ASSLGGFKPQH
12	TRBV28	.	TRBJ2-7	ASRPPGRASEQY
10	TRBV7-9	.	TRBJ2-5	ASSLDMETQY
10	TRBV19	.	TRBJ2-1	ASSPGAHEQF
11	TRBV15	.	TRBJ1-1	ATSRAEGTEAF
13	TRBV4-3	.	TRBJ2-7	ASSPTSGASYEQY
14	TRBV19	many	TRBJ2-1	ASSIGLAGGANEQF
10	TRBV7-6	.	TRBJ2-3	ASSILTDTQY
12	TRBV5-4	.	TRBJ1-5	ASSPEGQAGPQH
12	TRBV5-1	.	TRBJ1-4	ASSYQGVGEKLF
13	TRBV29-1	.	TRBJ1-2	SVEERMGQGYGYT
10	TRBV30	few	TRBJ2-7	AWRSGSYEQY
11	TRBV18	.	TRBJ2-7	ASSLPQAYEQY
12	TRBV27	once	TRBJ1-2	ASSSGGNNYGYT
13	TRBV6-6	medium-sized	TRBJ2-2	ASSIFGQGAGELF
15	TRBV25-1	.	TRBJ2-3	ASSELRTETFTDTQY
14	TRBV19	.	TRBJ2-7	ASSIPSTGVGYEQY
13	TRBV7-9	once	TRBJ2-3	ASSPSGTATDTQY
12	TRBV6-5	.	TRBJ2-1	ASSSTSGGNEQF
19	TRBV19	.	TRBJ2-3	ASSIGFIGLAGYQETDTQY